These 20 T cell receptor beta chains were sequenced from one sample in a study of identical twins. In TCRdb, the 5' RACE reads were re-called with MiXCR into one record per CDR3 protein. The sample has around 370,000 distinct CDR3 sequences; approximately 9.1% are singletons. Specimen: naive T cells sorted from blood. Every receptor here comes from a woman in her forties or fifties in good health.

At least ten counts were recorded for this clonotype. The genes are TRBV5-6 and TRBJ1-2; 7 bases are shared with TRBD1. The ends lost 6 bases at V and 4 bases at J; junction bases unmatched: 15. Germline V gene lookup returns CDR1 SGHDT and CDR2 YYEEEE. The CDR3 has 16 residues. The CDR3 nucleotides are TGTGCCAGCATCCCCCGGGACAGCCCGATTATCTATGGCTACACCTTC. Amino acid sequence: CASIPRDSPIIYGYTF.

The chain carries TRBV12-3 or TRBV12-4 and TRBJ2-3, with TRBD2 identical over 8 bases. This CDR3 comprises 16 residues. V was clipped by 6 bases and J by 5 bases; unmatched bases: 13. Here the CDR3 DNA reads TGTGCCAGCAGGCCCAGCGGGAGCGGTGGGAAAGATACGCAGTATTTT. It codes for CASRPSGSGGKDTQYF.

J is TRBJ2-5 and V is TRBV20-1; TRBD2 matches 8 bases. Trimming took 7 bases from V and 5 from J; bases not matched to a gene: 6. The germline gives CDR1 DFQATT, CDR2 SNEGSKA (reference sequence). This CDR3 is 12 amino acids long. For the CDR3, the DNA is TGCAGTGGTCGAGCGGGAGTGGAGACCCAGTACTTC. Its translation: CSGRAGVETQYF.

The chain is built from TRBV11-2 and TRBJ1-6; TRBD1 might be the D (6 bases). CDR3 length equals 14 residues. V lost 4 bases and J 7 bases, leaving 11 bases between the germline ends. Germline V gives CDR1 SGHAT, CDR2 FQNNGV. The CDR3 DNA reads TGTGCCAGCAGCTCCGGGACACAAAATTCACCCCTCCACTTT. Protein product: CASSSGTQNSPLHF.

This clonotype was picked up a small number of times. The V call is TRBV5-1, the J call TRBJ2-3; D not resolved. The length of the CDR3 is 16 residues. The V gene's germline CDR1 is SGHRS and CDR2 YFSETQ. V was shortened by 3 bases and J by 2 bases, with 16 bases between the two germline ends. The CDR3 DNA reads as TGCGCCAGCAGCTCCCATGTCGGTGCCTACACAGATACGCAGTATTTT. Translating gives CASSSHVGAYTDTQYF.

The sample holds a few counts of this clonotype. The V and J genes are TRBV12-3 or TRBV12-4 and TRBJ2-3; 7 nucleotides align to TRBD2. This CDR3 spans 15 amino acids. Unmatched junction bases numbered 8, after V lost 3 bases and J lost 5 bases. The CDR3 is CASSFVAGGQDTQYF. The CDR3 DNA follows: TGTGCCAGCAGTTTTGTAGCGGGTGGTCAAGATACGCAGTATTTT.

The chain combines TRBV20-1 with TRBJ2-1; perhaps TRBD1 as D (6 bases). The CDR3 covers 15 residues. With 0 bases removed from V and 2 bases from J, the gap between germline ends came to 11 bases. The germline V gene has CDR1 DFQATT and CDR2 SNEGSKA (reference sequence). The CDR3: CSARDFRGAYNEQFF. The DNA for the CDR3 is TGCAGTGCTAGAGATTTCAGGGGCGCCTACAATGAGCAGTTCTTC.

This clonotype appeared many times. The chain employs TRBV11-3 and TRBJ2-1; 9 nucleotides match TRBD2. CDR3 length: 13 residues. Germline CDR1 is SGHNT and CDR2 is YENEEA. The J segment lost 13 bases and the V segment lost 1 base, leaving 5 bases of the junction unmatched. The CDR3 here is CASSLARSGSQFF. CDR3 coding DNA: TGTGCCAGCAGCTTAGCTCGTAGCGGGAGTCAGTTCTTC.

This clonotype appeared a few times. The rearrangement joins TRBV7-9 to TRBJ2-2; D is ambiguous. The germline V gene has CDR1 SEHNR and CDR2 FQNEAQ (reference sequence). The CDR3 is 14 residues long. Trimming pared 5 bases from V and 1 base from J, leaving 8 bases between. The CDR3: CASSPVGNTGELFF. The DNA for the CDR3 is TGTGCCAGCAGCCCTGTGGGGAACACCGGGGAGCTGTTTTTT. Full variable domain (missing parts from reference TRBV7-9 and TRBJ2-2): DTGVSQNPRHKITKRGQNVTFRCDPISEHNRLYWYRQTLGQGPEFLTYFQNEAQLEKSRLLSDRFSAERPKGSFSTLEIQRTEQGDSAMYLCASSPVGNTGELFFGEGSRLTVL.

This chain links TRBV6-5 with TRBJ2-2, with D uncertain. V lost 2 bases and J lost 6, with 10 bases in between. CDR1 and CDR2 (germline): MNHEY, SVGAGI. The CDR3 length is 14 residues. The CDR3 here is CASSYTDGPGELFF. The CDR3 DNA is TGTGCCAGCAGTTACACCGACGGCCCCGGGGAGCTGTTTTTT.

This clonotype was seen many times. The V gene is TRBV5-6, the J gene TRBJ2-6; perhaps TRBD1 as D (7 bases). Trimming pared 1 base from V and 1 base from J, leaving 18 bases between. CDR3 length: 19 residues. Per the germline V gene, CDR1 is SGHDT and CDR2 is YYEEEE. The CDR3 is CASSLFVTGTYSGANVLTF. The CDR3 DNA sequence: TGTGCCAGCAGCTTGTTTGTGACAGGGACTTATTCTGGGGCCAACGTCCTGACTTTC.

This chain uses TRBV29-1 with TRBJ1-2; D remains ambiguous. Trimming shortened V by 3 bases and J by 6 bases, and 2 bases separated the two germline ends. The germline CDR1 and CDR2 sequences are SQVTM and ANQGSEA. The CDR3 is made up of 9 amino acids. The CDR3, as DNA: TGCAGCGTTGACGATGGCTACACCTTC. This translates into CSVDDGYTF.

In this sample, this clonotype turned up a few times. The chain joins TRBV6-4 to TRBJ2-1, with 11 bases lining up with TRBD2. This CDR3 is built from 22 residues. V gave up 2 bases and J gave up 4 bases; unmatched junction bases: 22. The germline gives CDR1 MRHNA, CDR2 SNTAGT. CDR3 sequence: CASSDRSARGTSGLTRYNEQFF. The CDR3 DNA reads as TGTGCCAGCAGTGACCGGTCAGCGAGAGGGACTAGCGGCCTTACACGATACAATGAGCAGTTCTTC.

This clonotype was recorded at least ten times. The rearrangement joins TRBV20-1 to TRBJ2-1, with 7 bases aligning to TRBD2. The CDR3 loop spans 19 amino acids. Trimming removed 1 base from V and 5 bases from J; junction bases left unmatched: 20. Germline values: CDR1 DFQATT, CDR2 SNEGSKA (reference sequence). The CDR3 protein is CSARGVGGSTPLPHNEQFF. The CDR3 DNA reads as TGCAGTGCTAGAGGGGTGGGAGGGAGTACTCCCTTACCTCACAATGAGCAGTTCTTC.

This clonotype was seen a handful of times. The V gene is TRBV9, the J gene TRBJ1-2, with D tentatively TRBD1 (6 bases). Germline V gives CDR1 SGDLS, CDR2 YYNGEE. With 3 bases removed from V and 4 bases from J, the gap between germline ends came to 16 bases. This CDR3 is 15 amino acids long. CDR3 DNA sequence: TGTGCCAGCAGCGAGTCCACAGGGAAGGGCTATGGCTACACCTTC. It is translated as CASSESTGKGYGYTF.

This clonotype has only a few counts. Here the CDR3 DNA reads TGTGCCAGCAGCCAAGATCTTCCCAGCGCCAAAAACATTCAGTACTTC. Translated, it gives CASSQDLPSAKNIQYF. V is TRBV4-2 and J is TRBJ2-4, with D unresolved. The germline CDR1 and CDR2 sequences are LGHNA and YNFKEQ. This CDR3 comprises 16 residues. Trimming removed 0 bases at V and 1 base at J, with 10 bases between.

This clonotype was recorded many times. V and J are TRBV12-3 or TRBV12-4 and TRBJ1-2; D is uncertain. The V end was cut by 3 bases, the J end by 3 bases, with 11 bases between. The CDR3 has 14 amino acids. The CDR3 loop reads CASSLADGYYGYTF. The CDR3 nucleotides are TGTGCCAGCAGTTTGGCGGACGGTTACTATGGCTACACCTTC.

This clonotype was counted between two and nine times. The CDR3 here is CSARGTGGGYNEQFF. The CDR3 DNA reads TGCAGTGCTAGAGGGACAGGGGGCGGGTACAATGAGCAGTTCTTC. The chain links TRBV20-1 to TRBJ2-1; 11 bases are a match to TRBD1. The CDR3 loop spans 15 amino acids. The V segment lost 1 base and the J segment 4 bases; nucleotides outside the gene matches: 3. Germline V lookup: CDR1 DFQATT, CDR2 SNEGSKA (reference sequence).

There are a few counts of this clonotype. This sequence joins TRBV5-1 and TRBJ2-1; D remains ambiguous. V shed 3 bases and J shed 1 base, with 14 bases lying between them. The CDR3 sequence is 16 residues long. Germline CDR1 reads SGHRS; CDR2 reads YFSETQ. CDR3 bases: TGCGCCAGCAGCTGGGTGGTCGCTGGGTCCTACAATGAGCAGTTCTTC. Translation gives CASSWVVAGSYNEQFF.

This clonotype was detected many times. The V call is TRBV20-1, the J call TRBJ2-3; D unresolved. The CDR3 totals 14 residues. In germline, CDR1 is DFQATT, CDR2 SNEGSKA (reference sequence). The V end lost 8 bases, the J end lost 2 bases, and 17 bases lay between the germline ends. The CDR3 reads CSHPGPTSTDTQYF. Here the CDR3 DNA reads TGCAGTCATCCCGGACCCACCTCCACAGATACGCAGTATTTT.